Listed below are T cell receptor beta chains from one sample, sequenced in a study of Graves' ophthalmopathy and Graves' hyperthyroidism. TCRdb processed the multiplex PCR reads anew with MiXCR; each CDR3 protein has one entry. The sample carries 500,000 to 800,000 distinct CDR3 sequences, approximately 39% recorded once. The sequenced sample was peripheral blood. All receptors derive from an adult man with Graves' ophthalmopathy. The CDR3 runs from the conserved cysteine through the conserved F or W. D genes are given only for firm matches. Size is omitted from some rows. Given values are once, few, many or a class for expanded clones.

D,size,length,J,V,CDR3,DNA
NA,NA,16,TRBJ2-2,TRBV7-9,CASSQVSGRNTGELFF,TGCGCCAGCAGCCAAGTATCGGGCAGAAACACCGGGGAGCTGTTTTTT
TRBD1,NA,12,TRBJ1-2,TRBV2,CAAGTGAFGYTF,TGTGCCGCGGGGACAGGGGCGTTCGGCTACACCTTC
NA,few,14,TRBJ2-7,TRBV30,CAWSTVGRHYEQYF,TGTGCCTGGAGTACGGTCGGCCGGCACTACGAGCAGTACTTC
NA,many,14,TRBJ1-1,TRBV2,CASSEAHGSPEAFF,TGTGCCAGCAGTGAAGCGCACGGGTCCCCCGAAGCTTTCTTT
NA,many,15,TRBJ1-2,TRBV11-2,CASSLDHGAPYGYTF,TGTGCCAGCAGCTTAGATCACGGGGCCCCCTATGGCTACACCTTC
TRBD1,NA,16,TRBJ2-5,TRBV25-1,CASSVIGTGDLETQYF,TGTGCCAGCAGTGTAATCGGGACAGGGGACCTGGAGACCCAGTACTTC
NA,NA,13,TRBJ1-2,TRBV11-2,CASSPHPIYGYTF,TGTGCCAGCAGTCCCCACCCCATCTATGGCTACACCTTC
TRBD2,NA,14,TRBJ2-7,TRBV3-1,CASSQVASGTEQYF,TGTGCCAGCAGCCAAGTAGCTAGCGGGACCGAGCAGTACTTC
NA,NA,13,TRBJ1-1,TRBV29-1,CSSWGSGGTEAFF,TGCAGCTCGTGGGGAAGCGGGGGGACTGAAGCTTTCTTT
NA,few,14,TRBJ2-2,TRBV20-1,CSASGVDGTGELFF,TGCAGTGCCTCGGGGGTCGACGGTACCGGGGAGCTGTTTTTT
TRBD2,NA,16,TRBJ2-1,TRBV2,CASRRDYPSSYNEQFF,TGTGCCAGCAGGCGGGACTACCCGAGCTCCTACAATGAGCAGTTCTTC
NA,many,13,TRBJ1-1,TRBV19,CASSIRGYTEAFF,TGTGCCAGTAGCATAAGGGGGTACACTGAAGCTTTCTTT
NA,NA,14,TRBJ1-4,TRBV7-8,CASSPAGYGEKLFF,TGTGCCAGCAGCCCAGCTGGGTATGGTGAAAAACTGTTTTTT
NA,many,12,TRBJ1-2,TRBV11-2,CASSWTDYGYTF,TGTGCCAGCAGCTGGACAGACTATGGCTACACCTTC
NA,many,14,TRBJ1-1,TRBV2,CASSGYRTNTEAFF,TGTGCCAGCAGTGGGTACAGGACGAACACTGAAGCTTTCTTT
NA,few,14,TRBJ1-6,TRBV7-2,CASKEGFGSSPLHF,TGTGCCAGCAAGGAGGGCTTTGGCAGTTCACCCCTCCACTTT
NA,NA,15,TRBJ1-6,TRBV10-2,CASSESQGINSPLHF,TGCGCCAGCAGTGAGTCACAGGGTATCAATTCACCCCTCCACTTT
TRBD1,NA,19,TRBJ2-7,TRBV14,CASSPLETGQGAKFYEQYF,TGTGCCAGCAGCCCACTCGAAACGGGACAGGGGGCGAAGTTCTACGAGCAGTACTTC
NA,many,15,TRBJ1-1,TRBV7-8,CASSLSWVGDTEAFF,TGTGCCAGCAGCCTTTCGTGGGTTGGGGACACTGAAGCTTTCTTT
NA,NA,15,TRBJ2-7,TRBV5-6,CASSSRGGFIYEQYF,TGTGCCAGCAGCTCACGGGGCGGTTTTATCTACGAGCAGTACTTC
TRBD1,NA,15,TRBJ1-2,TRBV11-2,CASSPGDRPQEGYTF,TGTGCCAGCAGCCCTGGGGACAGGCCTCAAGAGGGCTACACCTTC
TRBD1,NA,17,TRBJ2-5,TRBV5-1,CASSRTWDRVGQETQYF,TGCGCCAGCAGCCGCACCTGGGACAGGGTAGGCCAAGAGACCCAGTACTTC
NA,few,18,TRBJ2-2,TRBV24-1,CATSDVLGGPANTGELFF,TGTGCCACCAGTGATGTTCTCGGGGGCCCCGCGAACACCGGGGAGCTGTTTTTT
TRBD1,NA,16,TRBJ1-5,TRBV9,CASRPGQGGWNQPQHF,TGTGCCAGCAGGCCCGGACAGGGGGGCTGGAATCAGCCCCAGCATTTT
NA,few,15,TRBJ2-7,TRBV11-3,CASRDNGADPYEQYF,TGTGCCAGCAGGGATAATGGGGCAGACCCCTACGAGCAGTACTTC
NA,NA,10,TRBJ1-6,TRBV9,CASSVAPLHF,TGTGCCAGCAGCGTAGCACCCCTCCACTTT
NA,NA,15,TRBJ1-6,TRBV25-1,CASSVRQSYNSPLHF,TGTGCCAGCAGCGTGAGACAGTCCTATAATTCACCCCTCCACTTT
TRBD2,few,15,TRBJ2-7,TRBV12-3/TRBV12-4,CASSLGTSGVLEQYF,TGTGCCAGCAGTTTAGGGACTAGCGGGGTGTTAGAGCAGTACTTC
NA,many,13,TRBJ1-1,TRBV19,CASGRQVFTEAFF,TGTGCCAGTGGGAGACAGGTTTTTACTGAAGCTTTCTTT